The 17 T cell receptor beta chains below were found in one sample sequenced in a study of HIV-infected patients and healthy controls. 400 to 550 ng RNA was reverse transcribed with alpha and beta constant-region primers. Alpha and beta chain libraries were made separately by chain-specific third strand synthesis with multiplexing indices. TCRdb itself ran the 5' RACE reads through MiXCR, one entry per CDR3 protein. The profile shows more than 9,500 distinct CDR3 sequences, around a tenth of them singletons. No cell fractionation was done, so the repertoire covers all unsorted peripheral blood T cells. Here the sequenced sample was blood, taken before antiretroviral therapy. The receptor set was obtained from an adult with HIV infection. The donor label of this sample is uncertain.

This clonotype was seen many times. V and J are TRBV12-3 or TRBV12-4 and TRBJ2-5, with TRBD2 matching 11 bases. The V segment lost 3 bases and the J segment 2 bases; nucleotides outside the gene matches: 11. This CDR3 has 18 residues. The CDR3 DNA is TGTGCCAGCAGTTTCGGAATAGCGGGGGGGATGGAACAAGAGACCCAGTACTTC. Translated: CASSFGIAGGMEQETQYF.

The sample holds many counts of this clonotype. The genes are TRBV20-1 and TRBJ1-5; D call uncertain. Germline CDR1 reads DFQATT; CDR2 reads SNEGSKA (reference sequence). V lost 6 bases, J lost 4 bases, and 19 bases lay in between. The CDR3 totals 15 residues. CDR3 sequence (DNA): TGCAGTGCGAGGGAGTCGGCAGGCTTTAATCAGCCCCAGCATTTT. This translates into CSARESAGFNQPQHF.

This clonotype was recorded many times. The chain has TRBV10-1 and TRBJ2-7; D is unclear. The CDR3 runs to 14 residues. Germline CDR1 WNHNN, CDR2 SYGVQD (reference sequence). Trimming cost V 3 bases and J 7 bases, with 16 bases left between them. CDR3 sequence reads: CASSDEYGDKEQYF. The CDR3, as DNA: TGCGCCAGCAGTGATGAATATGGGGATAAGGAGCAGTACTTC.

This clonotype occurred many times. CDR3 sequence reads: CASSLGTSGDAEQFF. DNA of the CDR3: TGCGCCAGCAGCTTGGGTACTAGCGGTGACGCTGAGCAGTTCTTC. The rearrangement uses TRBV5-1 and TRBJ2-1, with 8 bases matching TRBD2. CDR3 length: 15 amino acids. Germline CDR1 and CDR2: SGHRS and YFSETQ. V was pared by 0 bases and J by 9 bases, with 8 bases of the junction left unmatched.

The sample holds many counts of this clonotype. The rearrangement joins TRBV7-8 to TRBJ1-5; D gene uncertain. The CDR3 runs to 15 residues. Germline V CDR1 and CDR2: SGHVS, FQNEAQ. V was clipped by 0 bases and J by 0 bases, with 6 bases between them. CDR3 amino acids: CASSLAGFSNQPQHF. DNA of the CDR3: TGTGCCAGCAGCTTAGCAGGTTTTAGCAATCAGCCCCAGCATTTT.

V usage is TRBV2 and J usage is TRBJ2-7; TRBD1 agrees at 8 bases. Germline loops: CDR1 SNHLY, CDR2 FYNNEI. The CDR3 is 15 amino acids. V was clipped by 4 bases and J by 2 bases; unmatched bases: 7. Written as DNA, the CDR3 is TGTGCCAGCAGTGCGGAGACAGGGGCACCCTACGAGCAGTACTTC. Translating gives CASSAETGAPYEQYF.

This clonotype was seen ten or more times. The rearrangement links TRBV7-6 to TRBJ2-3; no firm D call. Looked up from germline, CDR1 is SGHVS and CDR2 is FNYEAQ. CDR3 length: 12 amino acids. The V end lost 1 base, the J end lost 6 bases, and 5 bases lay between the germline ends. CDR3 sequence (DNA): TGTGCCAGCAGCTTAGGGACGGATACGCAGTATTTT. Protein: CASSLGTDTQYF.

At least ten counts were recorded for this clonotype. The CDR3 DNA reads TGTGCCAGTAGTATCCAGGGATCCTACGAGCAGTACTTC. Protein: CASSIQGSYEQYF. The chain links TRBV19 to TRBJ2-7, with a possible D match to TRBD1 (5 bases). This CDR3 comprises 13 residues. Germline V gene lookup returns CDR1 LNHDA and CDR2 SQIVND (reference sequence). V was shortened by 3 bases and J by 1 base, with 7 bases between the two germline ends.

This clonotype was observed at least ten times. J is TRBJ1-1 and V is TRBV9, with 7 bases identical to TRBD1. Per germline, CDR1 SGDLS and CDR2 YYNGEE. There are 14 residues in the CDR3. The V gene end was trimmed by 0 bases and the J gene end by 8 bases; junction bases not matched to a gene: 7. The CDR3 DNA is TGTGCCAGCAGCGTAGGGGGCGCGGGACAGGAAGCTTTCTTT. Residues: CASSVGGAGQEAFF.

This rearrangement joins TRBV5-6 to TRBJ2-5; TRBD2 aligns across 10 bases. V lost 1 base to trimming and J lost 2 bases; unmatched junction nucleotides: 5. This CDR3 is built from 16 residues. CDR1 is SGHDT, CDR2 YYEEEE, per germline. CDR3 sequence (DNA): TGTGCCAGCAGCTTGAGGATTAGCGGGGGGCAAGAGACCCAGTACTTC. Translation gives CASSLRISGGQETQYF.

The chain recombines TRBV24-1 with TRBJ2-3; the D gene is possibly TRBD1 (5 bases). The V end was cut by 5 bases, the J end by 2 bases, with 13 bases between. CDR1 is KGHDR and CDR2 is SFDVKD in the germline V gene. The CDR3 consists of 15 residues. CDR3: CATSVKTESTDTQYF. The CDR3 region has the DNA TGTGCCACCAGTGTCAAGACAGAATCCACAGATACGCAGTATTTT.

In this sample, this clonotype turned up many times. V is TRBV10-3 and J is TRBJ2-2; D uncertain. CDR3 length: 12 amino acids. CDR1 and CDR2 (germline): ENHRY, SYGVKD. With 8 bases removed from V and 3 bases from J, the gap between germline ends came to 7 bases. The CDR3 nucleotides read TGTGCCATCGGGTTAGACACCGGGGAGCTGTTTTTT. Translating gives CAIGLDTGELFF.

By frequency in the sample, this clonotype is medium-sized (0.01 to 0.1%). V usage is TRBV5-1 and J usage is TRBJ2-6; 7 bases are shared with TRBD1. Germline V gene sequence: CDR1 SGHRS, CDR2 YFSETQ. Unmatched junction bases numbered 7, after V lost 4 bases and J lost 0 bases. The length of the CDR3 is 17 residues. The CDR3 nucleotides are TGCGCCAGCAGCCCACGGACAGGCTCCTCTGGGGCCAACGTCCTGACTTTC. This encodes CASSPRTGSSGANVLTF.

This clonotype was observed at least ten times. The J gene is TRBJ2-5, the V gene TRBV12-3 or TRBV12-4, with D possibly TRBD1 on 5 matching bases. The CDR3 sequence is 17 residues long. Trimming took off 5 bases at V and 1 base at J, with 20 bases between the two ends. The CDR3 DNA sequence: TGTGCCAGCAGTCCCCGACAGAAGATCGCCTCCCAAGAGACCCAGTACTTC. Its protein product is CASSPRQKIASQETQYF.

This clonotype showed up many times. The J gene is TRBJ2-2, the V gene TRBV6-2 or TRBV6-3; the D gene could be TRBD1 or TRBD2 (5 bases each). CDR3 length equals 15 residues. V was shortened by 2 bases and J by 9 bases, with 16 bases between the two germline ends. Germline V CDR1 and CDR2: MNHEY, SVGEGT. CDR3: CASSYETDTRRELFF. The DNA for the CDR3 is TGTGCCAGCAGTTACGAGACAGATACTAGGAGGGAGCTGTTTTTT.

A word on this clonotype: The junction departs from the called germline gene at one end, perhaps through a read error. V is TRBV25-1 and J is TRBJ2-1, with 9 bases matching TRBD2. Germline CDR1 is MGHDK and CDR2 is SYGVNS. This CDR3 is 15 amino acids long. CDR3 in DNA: TGTGCCAGCTGTGAATGGGCGGGGGGGCTAAATGAGCAGTTCTTC. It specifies CASCEWAGGLNEQFF.

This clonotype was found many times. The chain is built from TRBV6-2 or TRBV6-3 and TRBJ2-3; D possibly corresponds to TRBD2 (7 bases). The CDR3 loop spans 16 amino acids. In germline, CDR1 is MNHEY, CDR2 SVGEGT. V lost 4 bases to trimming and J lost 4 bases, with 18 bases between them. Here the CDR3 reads CASSFPPGGQADTQYF. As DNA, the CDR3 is TGTGCCAGCAGTTTCCCCCCGGGGGGCCAGGCAGATACGCAGTATTTT.